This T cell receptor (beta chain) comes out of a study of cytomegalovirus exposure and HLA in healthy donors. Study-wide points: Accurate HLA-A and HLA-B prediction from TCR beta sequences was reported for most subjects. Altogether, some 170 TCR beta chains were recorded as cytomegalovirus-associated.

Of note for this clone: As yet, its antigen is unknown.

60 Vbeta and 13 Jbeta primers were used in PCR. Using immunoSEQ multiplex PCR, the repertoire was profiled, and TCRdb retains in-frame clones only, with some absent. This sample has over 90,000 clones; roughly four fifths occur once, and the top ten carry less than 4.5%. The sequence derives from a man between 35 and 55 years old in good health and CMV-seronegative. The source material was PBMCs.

CDR3 amino acids: CASTKTSGQETQYF. The CDR3 coding sequence is TGTGCCAGCACCAAGACTAGCGGGCAAGAGACCCAGTACTTC. The rearrangement links TRBV6-6 to TRBJ2-5; 10 nucleotides line up with TRBD2. This CDR3 has 14 amino acids. Trimming cost V 7 bases and J 2 bases; bases outside gene matches: 4. Looked up from germline, CDR1 is MNHNY and CDR2 is SVGAGI (reference sequence).